Listed below are T cell receptor beta chains from one sample, sequenced in a study of cytomegalovirus exposure and HLA in healthy donors. The data were produced by immunoSEQ multiplex PCR, yet TCRdb's version contains in-frame clones alone and is incomplete. The data contain roughly 170,000 clones, 65% to 85% of them singletons. The sample comprised PBMCs. The receptors were gathered from a woman in her 50s in good health and CMV-seropositive. CDR3s include the opening cysteine and the closing phenylalanine or tryptophan. D genes are given only for firm matches. For some rows the clone size is stated as once, few or many, or as a class when expanded; others skip it.

>TRBJ1-1|TRBV5-4|once|.
TGTGCCAGCAGCTTCCTCGTGGGGGCGACCACTGAAGCTTTCTTT
CASSFLVGATTEAFF
>TRBJ1-2|TRBV19|once|TRBD1
TGTGCCAGTACCCGAAGGACAGGGCCCAACTATGGCTACACCTTC
CASTRRTGPNYGYTF
>TRBJ2-1|TRBV10-3|.|TRBD2
TGTGCCATCAGTGAGTCGCTAGCGGGGGGCAATGAGCAGTTCTTC
CAISESLAGGNEQFF
>TRBJ1-1|TRBV4-1|once|.
TGCGCCAGCAGCCGCCTGACGGGGAGGAACACTGAAGCTTTCTTT
CASSRLTGRNTEAFF
>TRBJ1-1|TRBV4-3|.|.
TGCGCCAGCAGCCACCTTAGTAGTCAGGGATACACTGAAGCTTTCTTT
CASSHLSSQGYTEAFF
>TRBJ2-2|TRBV5-1|.|.
TGCGCCAGCAAGTTTAACCCCGGCGGGGAGCTGTTTTTT
CASKFNPGGELFF
>TRBJ2-5|TRBV5-1|.|.
TGCGCCAGCAGCAGTCGGGAGACCCAGTACTTC
CASSSRETQYF
>TRBJ2-7|TRBV4-3|.|TRBD2
TGCGCCAGCAGCCAAGGGACTAGTCGGACCGACGAGCAGTACTTC
CASSQGTSRTDEQYF
>TRBJ2-5|TRBV2|.|TRBD2
TGTGCCAGCGGTACCGGACTAGCGGGGGGAGAGACCCAGTACTTC
CASGTGLAGGETQYF
>TRBJ1-1|TRBV28|.|.
TGTGCCAGCAGACCCTCCGGGGTGGGGAACACTGAAGCTTTCTTT
CASRPSGVGNTEAFF
>TRBJ2-3|TRBV5-1|.|.
TGCGCCAGCAGCTTGGGGACTACCAACACAGATACGCAGTATTTT
CASSLGTTNTDTQYF
>TRBJ1-1|TRBV20-1|.|.
TGCAGTGCTACCACAAAGGCTTTCTTT
CSATTKAFF
>TRBJ1-6|TRBV27|.|TRBD1
TGTGCCAGCAGTTGGGGACAGGGTAATTCACCCCTCCACTTT
CASSWGQGNSPLHF
>TRBJ2-1|TRBV7-2|.|TRBD2
TGTGCCAGCAGCCCCTTAGCGGGAGGGTTGGCTAATGAGCAGTTCTTC
CASSPLAGGLANEQFF
>TRBJ1-2|TRBV6-5|few|TRBD1
TGTGCCAGCAGTTCCCCGGGACAGACCCTCTATGGCTACACCTTC
CASSSPGQTLYGYTF
>TRBJ1-1|TRBV2|.|TRBD1
TGTGCCGGACAGGGGACCACTGAAGCTTTCTTT
CAGQGTTEAFF
>TRBJ1-1|TRBV6-5|once|.
TGTGCCAGCAGTTACTCGACGAATCGGGGGACTGAAGCTTTCTTT
CASSYSTNRGTEAFF